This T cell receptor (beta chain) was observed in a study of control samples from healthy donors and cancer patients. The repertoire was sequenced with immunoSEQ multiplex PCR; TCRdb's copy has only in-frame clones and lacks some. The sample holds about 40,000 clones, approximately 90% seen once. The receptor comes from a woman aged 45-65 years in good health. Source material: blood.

CDR3 nucleotides: TGTGCCAGCAGTCCCCAGGGGGTGAGGCGATACGAGCAGTACTTC. Protein sequence: CASSPQGVRRYEQYF. This chain links TRBV28 with TRBJ2-7; 7 bases are a match to TRBD1. The CDR3 sequence is 15 residues long. The germline CDR1 and CDR2 sequences are MDHEN and SYDVKM. Trimming took 5 bases from V and 4 from J; bases not matched to a gene: 11.